The clone carrying this T cell receptor beta chain came up once. Germline CDR1 and CDR2: MDHEN and SYDVKM. The CDR3 is 16 residues long. Trimming shortened V by 4 bases and J by 4 bases, and 14 bases separated the two germline ends. The data were taken from a study of siplizumab effects on memory and regulatory T cells. Sequencing used immunoSEQ multiplex PCR; TCRdb keeps in-frame clones, though not all of them. The table lists some 100,000 clones, around 94% of them singletons. What was sequenced was non-Treg CD4+ T cells sorted from blood. The chain couples TRBV28 to TRBJ2-6; D is possibly TRBD1 (6 bases). This clonotype originated in a human donor in good health. CDR3 protein: CASSSLRGSGANVLTF. The CDR3 DNA reads TGTGCCAGCAGTTCCCTCAGGGGCTCCGGGGCCAACGTCCTGACTTTC. Using reference TRBV28 and TRBJ2-6 for the parts outside the CDR3, the full variable domain is DVKVTQSSRYLVKRTGEKVFLECVQDMDHENMFWYRQDPGLGLRLIYFSYDVKMKEKGDIPEGYSVSREKKERFSLILESASTNQTSMYLCASSSLRGSGANVLTFGAGSRLTVL.